This T cell receptor (beta chain) is drawn from a study of T cell responses to AZD1222 COVID-19 vaccine. Study results and caveats: Nearly half of spike-specific TCRs reportedly target variant regions that are unmutated in the B.1.351 and B.1.1.7 variants. Once two AZD1222 doses were given, Spike-specific TCR breadth and depth went up.

Clones were read by immunoSEQ multiplex PCR, and TCRdb kept only the in-frame ones, dropping some. The sample consists of about 180,000 clones, 80% to 90% of them appearing once. Second-dose schedules of about 4 or about 12 weeks were combined. The V gene's germline CDR1 is MNHEY and CDR2 SVGEGT. With 5 bases clipped from V and 2 bases from J, the junction kept 6 bases outside the gene matches. The CDR3 has 16 residues. Of note for this clone: Its antigen is still unknown.

The sequenced sample was peripheral blood, obtained 28 days after the second AZD1222 dose. The chain couples TRBV6-2 or TRBV6-3 to TRBJ2-3; 11 bases fit TRBD2. This clonotype originated in an adult who received the AZD1222 COVID-19 vaccine. The CDR3 protein is CASSARLAGPTDTQYF. CDR3 DNA: TGTGCCAGCAGTGCCCGACTAGCGGGGCCCACAGATACGCAGTATTTT.